The 22 T cell receptor beta chains listed next were all sequenced from one sample in a study of response to subunit inactivated influenza vaccine. TCRdb reprocessed the RT-PCR reads via MiXCR and lists one record per CDR3 protein. The data show more than 500,000 distinct CDR3 sequences, approximately 11% seen once. These data were also reused for a study on T cells expressing NK-cell markers. This second study says: Making the TCR beta cDNA relied on 5'RACE template switching with UMIs.

Sequences were derived from PBMCs from blood, sampled on the day of vaccination. Source of these receptors: a man between 50 and 59 years old who received an inactivated influenza vaccine.

The DNA for the CDR3 is TGTGCCAGCAGCGACCGGCCCGCCAGTTCACCCCTCCACTTT. Its translation is CASSDRPASSPLHF. The rearrangement links TRBV3-1 to TRBJ1-6; no clear D. Germline CDR1 and CDR2: LGHDT and YNNKEL (reference sequence). This CDR3 spans 14 amino acids. Trimming took off 5 bases at V and 9 bases at J, with 14 bases between the two ends.

This chain uses TRBV27 with TRBJ2-7; D tentatively reads TRBD1 or TRBD2 (5 bases each). V dropped 4 bases and J dropped 6 bases, with 13 bases sitting between them. The CDR3 is 13 amino acids. CDR1 and CDR2 (germline): MNHEY, SMNVEV (reference sequence). CDR3 DNA sequence: TGTGCCAGCAGTTGGGGACGGGTCGGCGAGCAGTACTTC. It codes for CASSWGRVGEQYF.

The chain recombines TRBV7-9 with TRBJ2-1; either TRBD1 or TRBD2 may supply D (5 bases each). The CDR3 consists of 16 residues. Between the trimmed V and J ends, which lost 4 bases and 2 bases, there was a span of 15 bases. CDR1 is SEHNR and CDR2 is FQNEAQ in the germline V gene (reference sequence). The CDR3 DNA reads as TGTGCCAGCAGCTCCCGTGAGGGGCGGACCTACAATGAGCAGTTCTTC. Translation: CASSSREGRTYNEQFF.

This chain uses TRBV2 with TRBJ2-5; D gene uncertain. Germline lookup yields CDR1 SNHLY and CDR2 FYNNEI. The CDR3 is 14 amino acids. V lost 8 bases and J 5 bases, leaving 18 bases between the germline ends. Here the CDR3 DNA reads TGTGCCAGCTCTCCTGGACGGCCCGGGGAGACCCAGTACTTC. Translated, it gives CASSPGRPGETQYF.

There are a few counts of this clonotype. This rearrangement joins TRBV11-1 to TRBJ2-1; D perhaps matches TRBD1 (6 bases). The germline V gene has CDR1 SGHAT and CDR2 FQDESV (reference sequence). The CDR3 runs to 15 residues. V shed 5 bases and J shed 1 base, with 12 bases lying between them. CDR3 amino acids: CASSLGTLSYNEQFF. Here the CDR3 DNA reads TGTGCCAGCAGCCTCGGGACACTTTCCTACAATGAGCAGTTCTTC.

This clonotype came up a few times. The chain combines TRBV30 with TRBJ1-1, with 7 bases that match TRBD1. V shed 2 bases and J 5 bases; nucleotides not matched to a gene: 17. CDR1 is GTSNPN and CDR2 is SVGIG in the germline V gene (reference sequence). There are 17 residues in the CDR3. CDR3 amino acids: CAWSPGLGSPTGTEAFF. CDR3 DNA: TGTGCCTGGAGTCCAGGGTTGGGGTCCCCGACAGGGACTGAAGCTTTCTTT.

The chain combines TRBV29-1 with TRBJ2-1; D is unresolved. This CDR3 region has 11 residues. Germline lookup yields CDR1 SQVTM and CDR2 ANQGSEA. V was clipped by 6 bases and J by 5 bases, with 8 bases between them. CDR3 sequence (DNA): TGCAGCGTATCGAGGCACAATGAGCAGTTCTTC. Translated, it gives CSVSRHNEQFF.

This clonotype was detected only a few times. This chain links TRBV5-5 with TRBJ2-3; 14 bases align to TRBD2. In germline, CDR1 is SGHKS, CDR2 YYEKEE (reference sequence). The CDR3 contains 15 residues. V trimming: 3 bases; J trimming: 5 bases; junction bases outside the gene matches: 2. The CDR3 is CASSWGLAGEDTQYF. The CDR3 region has the DNA TGTGCCAGCAGCTGGGGACTAGCGGGAGAAGATACGCAGTATTTT.

V is TRBV7-9 and J is TRBJ2-6, with D perhaps matching TRBD1 (6 bases). The ends were cut back, 7 bases at V and 1 base at J, with 11 bases in the middle. CDR3 length: 15 amino acids. CDR1 and CDR2 (germline): SEHNR, FQNEAQ (reference sequence). The CDR3 protein is CASTPRGSGANVLTF. CDR3 bases: TGTGCCAGCACACCCAGGGGATCTGGGGCCAACGTCCTGACTTTC.

This clonotype has at least ten counts. The J gene is TRBJ2-7, the V gene TRBV5-1; TRBD1 might be the D (7 bases). V lost 4 bases and J 5 bases, leaving 22 bases between the germline ends. CDR1 is SGHRS and CDR2 is YFSETQ in the germline V gene. The CDR3 sequence is 16 residues long. CDR3 in DNA: TGCGCCAGCAGCCTTGGGGGGACAGTGGGCCCTAACGAGCAGTACTTC. Its translation: CASSLGGTVGPNEQYF.

J is TRBJ2-3 and V is TRBV5-1; perhaps TRBD1 as D (6 bases). The CDR3 covers 18 residues. Trimming stripped 2 bases from V and 0 bases from J, with 19 bases between. The germline V gene has CDR1 SGHRS and CDR2 YFSETQ. CDR3 nucleotide sequence: TGCGCCAGCAGCTTCGGGACAAGGGGGATCCCTAGCACAGATACGCAGTATTTT. Its translation is CASSFGTRGIPSTDTQYF.

The sample holds a few counts of this clonotype. The chain links TRBV27 to TRBJ2-3; 8 bases map to TRBD2. This CDR3 has 17 amino acids. The junction had 10 bases not matched to a gene; V was cut back by 3 bases and J by 2 bases. Germline V CDR1 and CDR2: MNHEY, SMNVEV (reference sequence). CDR3 sequence: CASSLFRIAGLTDTQYF. CDR3 bases: TGTGCCAGCAGTTTGTTCCGGATAGCGGGGCTCACAGATACGCAGTATTTT.

This clonotype was detected many times. V usage is TRBV6-5 and J usage is TRBJ2-1; unclear D gene. There are 13 residues in the CDR3. CDR1 is MNHEY, CDR2 SVGAGI, per germline. Trimming removed 2 bases from V and 4 bases from J, with 6 bases in between. The CDR3 coding sequence is TGTGCCAGCAGTTACGTGGGATACAATGAGCAGTTCTTC. It is translated as CASSYVGYNEQFF.

V and J are TRBV7-8 and TRBJ2-5, with 11 bases fitting TRBD2. V lost 4 bases and J lost 5; bases outside the gene matches: 6. The CDR3 consists of 15 residues. In germline, CDR1 is SGHVS, CDR2 FQNEAQ. The CDR3 loop is CASSSHRLAGETQYF. The CDR3 DNA sequence: TGTGCCAGCAGCTCCCATAGACTAGCGGGGGAGACCCAGTACTTC.

In this sample, this clonotype turned up a few times. The chain uses TRBV24-1 and TRBJ2-7; a weak D match, TRBD2 (6 bases). The CDR3 loop spans 13 amino acids. Germline CDR1 KGHDR, CDR2 SFDVKD. V gave up 4 bases and J gave up 7 bases, with 13 bases separating them. The CDR3 nucleotides are TGTGCCACCAGTGAACCACCCGGAGGGGAGCAGTACTTC. This codes for CATSEPPGGEQYF.

The V and J genes are TRBV5-6 and TRBJ2-7, with 7 positions matching TRBD2. Germline V gives CDR1 SGHDT, CDR2 YYEEEE. The CDR3 length is 13 residues. The V segment lost 3 bases and the J segment 4 bases; nucleotides outside the gene matches: 4. For the CDR3, the DNA is TGTGCCAGCAGCTCCCTTAGCGGGTACGAGCAGTACTTC. This encodes CASSSLSGYEQYF.

The chain couples TRBV5-1 to TRBJ2-7; 10 bases align to TRBD2. Trimming took 0 bases from V and 6 from J; bases not matched to a gene: 9. Germline CDR1 reads SGHRS; CDR2 reads YFSETQ. The CDR3 is 16 residues long. The CDR3 protein is CASSLASSGGPSEQYF. CDR3 DNA sequence: TGCGCCAGCAGCTTGGCTTCTAGCGGGGGCCCCTCCGAGCAGTACTTC.

In this sample, this clonotype turned up many times. The J gene is TRBJ2-3, the V gene TRBV5-1; 7 nucleotides align to TRBD1. The J segment lost 3 bases and the V segment lost 1 base, leaving 8 bases of the junction unmatched. From germline, CDR1 is SGHRS and CDR2 YFSETQ. CDR3 length: 16 amino acids. CDR3 sequence: CASSLLTGKGTDTQYF. The CDR3 DNA follows: TGCGCCAGCAGCTTGCTGACAGGGAAAGGAACAGATACGCAGTATTTT.

This clonotype was seen repeatedly, ten times or more. V and J are TRBV6-2 or TRBV6-3 and TRBJ2-2; 7 bases agree with TRBD2. The CDR3 covers 14 residues. In germline, CDR1 is MNHEY, CDR2 SVGEGT. V shed 4 bases, J shed 6 bases, and the junction held 5 bases outside the gene matches. This CDR3 reads CASSFRLASGELFF. For the CDR3, the DNA is TGTGCCAGCAGTTTCAGACTAGCTTCCGGGGAGCTGTTTTTT.

This chain links TRBV28 with TRBJ1-4, with a weak D call TRBD1 (5 bases). The germline V and J ends were trimmed by 5 bases and 8 bases, with 12 bases remaining between them. The CDR3 extends over 13 amino acids. Germline-derived CDR1 and CDR2 are MDHEN and SYDVKM. The CDR3 is CASSTRAREKLFF. For the CDR3, the DNA is TGTGCCAGCAGTACCAGGGCGCGCGAAAAACTGTTTTTT. Full variable domain (remainder filled in from reference TRBV28 and TRBJ1-4): DVKVTQSSRYLVKRTGEKVFLECVQDMDHENMFWYRQDPGLGLRLIYFSYDVKMKEKGDIPEGYSVSREKKERFSLILESASTNQTSMYLCASSTRAREKLFFGSGTQLSVL.

This clonotype was seen at least ten times. This rearrangement joins TRBV12-3 or TRBV12-4 to TRBJ2-3; 11 bases agree with TRBD1. CDR3 length: 16 residues. The V and J ends lost 7 bases and 3 bases, in that order; junction bases with no gene match: 9. The chain's CDR3 is CASTSGDRGATDTQYF. The DNA of the CDR3 is TGTGCCAGCACCTCGGGGGACAGGGGGGCGACAGATACGCAGTATTTT.

DNA of the CDR3: TGCAGTGCTAGAGTTTATGAGCAGTTCTTC. Translated: CSARVYEQFF. The gene calls are TRBV20-1 and TRBJ2-1, with unresolved D. The V and J ends lost 1 base and 8 bases respectively, with 3 bases between them. CDR1 and CDR2 from the germline V gene are DFQATT and SNEGSKA (reference sequence). The CDR3 contains 10 residues.